This T cell receptor beta chain came from a study of regulatory T cells in long-lasting Graves disease listed by TCRdb under 2021. About the full investigation: Patients with newly diagnosed Graves' disease had been on antithyroid drugs for under 3 months. Peripheral blood TCR sequencing and RNA sequencing compared persistent Graves' disease patients with newly diagnosed Graves' disease patients. The study took place in China and was registered as a clinical trial. A total of around 35 samples underwent TCR sequencing, from roughly 13 patients with persistent Graves' disease and approximately 20 patients with newly diagnosed Graves' disease.

Libraries were made using multiplex PCR. Sequencing used an Illumina HiSeq 4000. iRepertoire HTBI primers and Arm-PCR amplification of CDR3 regions were used to construct TCR beta libraries. PCR products were gel purified before sequencing. In the original analysis: Gene usage analysis of CDR3 amino acid clonotypes used the roughly 60 TRBV and more than 13 TRBJ segments found across samples. COPE and FqMerger were used to merge filtered high-quality paired reads into contigs. BLAST was used to align contigs to IMGT TRBV, TRBD and TRBJ reference genes, and CDR3 was defined according to IMGT. Clonotypes above 0.1% frequency were classified as highly expanded clones. Shannon entropy was used to measure repertoire diversity, and the Gini coefficient was used to measure V-J evenness. A clonotype was considered public if more than one individual shared it. TCRdb handled the public reads itself, with Q25 trimming in fastp and clone calling in MiXCR, and kept productive beta chains. Each CDR3 protein appears once, grouped with its most common genes and DNA. The V and J calls come from TCRdb's annotation, not from the publication. Present in this sample are about 470,000 distinct CDR3 sequences, just under 15% of which were seen just once. The biggest ten clones account for about a sixth of the sample.

Findings and caveats that apply to the study as a whole: TRBV28, TRBJ1-2 and TRBJ2-5 were preferentially used in persistent disease, while TRBV20-1 and TRBJ2-1 were favored in newly diagnosed disease. As a limitation, the authors acknowledged that the small sample size may reduce accuracy. Only peripheral blood was studied, because thyroid tissue, the primary lesion, was inaccessible. Compared with newly diagnosed patients, persistent Graves' disease patients had lower TCR Shannon entropy and fewer highly expanded clones, which suggests clonal expansion. More public clonotypes were shared among persistent patients (under 3,000) than among newly diagnosed patients (966). Sequencing and analysis were limited to the TCR beta chain.

V and J are trimmed by 2 bases and 4 bases, and the gene matches miss 10 bases of the junction. The CDR3 numbers 16 residues from cysteine through phenylalanine. The sequence is cut down to CDR3 DNA, 48 bases in frame from base 1. According to the germline V gene (reference sequence), CDR1 reads LGHDT and CDR2 reads YNNKEL. Reading the label with the study, this specimen's time point is: newly diagnosed GD, antithyroid drugs for less than 3 months. For both TCR sequencing and RNA sequencing, RNA was extracted from PBMCs in TRIzol. The diagnosis of Graves' disease was made according to American Thyroid Association guidelines. Recruitment of patients was carried out at an endocrinology department in Xi'an, China. From each patient, 8 to 10 milliliters of peripheral blood was collected into an EDTA anticoagulant tube. Ficoll Paque Plus density gradient separation was used to isolate PBMCs, and no additional T cell sorting was done. An Agilent 2100 Bioanalyzer and agarose gel were used to check RNA quality, while a NanoDrop 2000 measured RNA concentration.

A few counts support this clonotype. The target of this receptor is not known. Per-base quality was not reported, and no clone a single base away is much larger than it. A further study also used this sample, focusing on T cells in Graves' hyperthyroidism and ophthalmopathy. From that second study: Stable Graves' hyperthyroidism was defined as no progression to ophthalmopathy during 18 months of follow-up. Hyperthyroidism patients were newly diagnosed, with disease duration under 2 months, and aged 18 to 65 years. Any patient with an uncontrolled infection, another autoimmune disease, pregnancy or lactation was excluded. Clinical symptoms, serum thyroxine and TRAb, thyroid ultrasound, and orbital computed tomography formed the basis for the diagnoses. The TCR CDR3 was subjected to a first round of RT-PCR using the HTBI primer set and the Qiagen OneStep RT-PCR kit. Most expanded thyroid clonotypes (frequency above 0.001) were also detected in blood, a finding suggesting that blood repertoires may reflect thyroid immune responses. A model built on a 13 V-J signature distinguished ophthalmopathy from stable hyperthyroidism, reaching about 88% sensitivity and 81.08% specificity in cross-validation and 80%/75% in testing. In validation, the model predicted progression to ophthalmopathy a median of roughly 6.5 months before onset, with about 67% sensitivity and nearly 75% specificity. To identify distinguishing TCR V-J signatures, a discovery cohort of about 95 patients was used, comprising 40 to 45 with Graves' ophthalmopathy and roughly 60 with stable Graves' hyperthyroidism. An independent validation cohort of under 20 hyperthyroidism patients and 17 patients who later progressed to ophthalmopathy tested prospective prediction of ophthalmopathy. For training and testing, the 95 to 100 patients in the discovery cohort were randomly divided in a 7:3 ratio. The study also compared thyroid tissue and blood T-cell repertoires from several Graves' hyperthyroidism patients. After blood sampling, hyperthyroidism patients were treated with methimazole at a starting dose of 30 mg daily, and ophthalmopathy patients were treated with high-dose intravenous methylprednisolone. The libraries were constructed in a second round of multiplex PCR and then size-selected and purified. Libraries were sequenced paired-end with 100 bp reads on an Illumina HiSeq2000. SOAPnuke was used to process the raw data, throwing out any read that contained adapters or uncalled bases, had a mean Phred below 15, or lacked an exact constant-primer or identifier match. COPE v1.2.5 was used to merge the high-quality paired reads, and each unique nucleotide sequence was defined as a clonotype. Clonotypes were aligned to IMGT TRBV, TRBD and TRBJ reference segments using MiTCR v1.1. The analysis included only V-J combinations with a frequency above 0.0001, which together covered around 99% of the repertoires. The TCS score was defined as F50 (clonal expansion) divided by E x V (chaos), with BLOSUM62-based TCRdist calculated between CDR3 peptides within each V-J. Welch's t-statistics and random forest reduced roughly 530 V-J features to 13, which were used in a naive Bayes classifier (R e1071). Sample size was not statistically predetermined, and blinding of investigators to group allocation was not performed. According to the paper, TCR Vbeta CDR3 sequencing was carried out on some 140 peripheral blood samples, which came from over 40 ophthalmopathy, some 73 hyperthyroidism and some 17 progressor patients.

Sequenced here: peripheral blood mononuclear cells (PBMCs), sampled at new diagnosis, from a patient treated with antithyroid drugs. This TCR derives from a woman aged 30 to 39 with Graves disease. Donor details come from another sample of the same person, matched by shared clones. Here the chain combines TRBV3-1 and TRBJ2-7, with 8 bases aligning to TRBD2. The CDR3 protein: CASSQTLGRAGYEQYF. In nucleotide form, the sequence is TGTGCCAGCAGCCAAACCCTCGGGAGGGCCGGGTACGAGCAGTACTTC.